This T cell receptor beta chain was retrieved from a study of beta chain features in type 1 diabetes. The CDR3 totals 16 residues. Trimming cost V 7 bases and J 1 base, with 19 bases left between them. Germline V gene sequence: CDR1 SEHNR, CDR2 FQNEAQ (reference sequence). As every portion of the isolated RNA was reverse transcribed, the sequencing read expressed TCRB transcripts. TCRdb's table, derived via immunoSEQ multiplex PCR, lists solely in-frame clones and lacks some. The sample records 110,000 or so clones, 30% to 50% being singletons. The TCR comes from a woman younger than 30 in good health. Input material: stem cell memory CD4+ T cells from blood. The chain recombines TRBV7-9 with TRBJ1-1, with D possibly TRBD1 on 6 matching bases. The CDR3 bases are TGTGCCAGCACCCTTATCACTGGACAGAGGAACACTGAAGCTTTCTTT. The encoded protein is CASTLITGQRNTEAFF.